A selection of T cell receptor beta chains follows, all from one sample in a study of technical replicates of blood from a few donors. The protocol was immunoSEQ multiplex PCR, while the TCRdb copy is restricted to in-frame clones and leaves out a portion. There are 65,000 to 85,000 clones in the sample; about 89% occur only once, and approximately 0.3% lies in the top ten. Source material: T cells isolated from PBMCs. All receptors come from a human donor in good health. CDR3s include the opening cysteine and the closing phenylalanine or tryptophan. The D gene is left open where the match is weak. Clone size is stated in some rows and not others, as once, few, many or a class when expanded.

CDR3aa: CASSLDPRETQYF
CDR3nt: TGTGCCAGCAGCTTAGATCCCCGTGAGACCCAGTACTTC
j_gene: TRBJ2-5
d_gene: NA
abundance: NA
v_gene: TRBV7-2

CDR3aa: CASSRTGGNTEAFF
CDR3nt: TGCGCCAGCAGCCGGACAGGGGGCAACACTGAAGCTTTCTTT
j_gene: TRBJ1-1
d_gene: TRBD1
abundance: NA
v_gene: TRBV5-1

CDR3aa: CASSLTPSANEKLFF
CDR3nt: TGTGCCAGCAGCTTAACTCCTAGCGCTAATGAAAAACTGTTTTTT
j_gene: TRBJ1-4
d_gene: NA
abundance: once
v_gene: TRBV5-6

CDR3aa: CASSQQGANNQPQHF
CDR3nt: TGCGCCAGCAGCCAACAGGGGGCTAACAATCAGCCCCAGCATTTT
j_gene: TRBJ1-5
d_gene: TRBD1
abundance: once
v_gene: TRBV4-1

CDR3aa: CASKRGLRRGERVNEQFF
CDR3nt: TGTGCCAGCAAGAGGGGATTAAGGCGGGGGGAAAGGGTGAATGAGCAGTTCTTC
j_gene: TRBJ2-1
d_gene: TRBD2
abundance: NA
v_gene: TRBV2

CDR3aa: CASSLGTVPNQPQHF
CDR3nt: TGTGCCAGCAGCTTGGGTACGGTACCTAATCAGCCCCAGCATTTT
j_gene: TRBJ1-5
d_gene: NA
abundance: NA
v_gene: TRBV5-6

CDR3aa: CASSNGRAFTDTQYF
CDR3nt: TGTGCCAGTAGTAACGGGAGGGCCTTTACAGATACGCAGTATTTT
j_gene: TRBJ2-3
d_gene: TRBD2
abundance: NA
v_gene: TRBV19

CDR3aa: CASSQPTSGSSYEQYF
CDR3nt: TGCGCCAGCAGCCAACCGACTAGCGGGAGCTCCTACGAGCAGTACTTC
j_gene: TRBJ2-7
d_gene: TRBD2
abundance: NA
v_gene: TRBV4-1

CDR3aa: CASSMGLAGGNEQFF
CDR3nt: TGTGCCAGTAGTATGGGTCTAGCAGGGGGAAATGAGCAGTTCTTC
j_gene: TRBJ2-1
d_gene: TRBD1
abundance: NA
v_gene: TRBV19

CDR3aa: CASSLQDRGRSGANVLTF
CDR3nt: TGTGCCAGCAGCTTACAGGACAGGGGGCGGTCTGGGGCCAACGTCCTGACTTTC
j_gene: TRBJ2-6
d_gene: TRBD1
abundance: once
v_gene: TRBV7-9

CDR3aa: CASSPSGRAYEQYF
CDR3nt: TGCGCCAGCAGCCCAAGCGGGAGGGCCTACGAGCAGTACTTC
j_gene: TRBJ2-7
d_gene: TRBD2
abundance: NA
v_gene: TRBV4-1

CDR3aa: CASSITGQGWRETQYF
CDR3nt: TGTGCCAGCAGCATAACGGGACAGGGGTGGAGAGAGACCCAGTACTTC
j_gene: TRBJ2-5
d_gene: TRBD1
abundance: NA
v_gene: TRBV5-6

CDR3aa: CASQEVRQPQHF
CDR3nt: TGTGCCAGTCAAGAGGTTCGTCAGCCCCAGCATTTT
j_gene: TRBJ1-5
d_gene: NA
abundance: NA
v_gene: TRBV19

CDR3aa: CASSPSGGGGGGGTGELFF
CDR3nt: TGTGCCAGCAGCCCGAGCGGGGGCGGGGGCGGCGGTGGCACCGGGGAGCTGTTTTTT
j_gene: TRBJ2-2
d_gene: TRBD2
abundance: NA
v_gene: TRBV4-2

CDR3aa: CASSEYFSDYTF
CDR3nt: TGTGCCAGCAGTGAATATTTTTCAGACTACACCTTC
j_gene: TRBJ1-2
d_gene: NA
abundance: NA
v_gene: TRBV6-1

CDR3aa: CASSLEGRGGHYEQFF
CDR3nt: TGCGCCAGCAGCCTCGAGGGGCGGGGGGGCCACTATGAGCAGTTCTTC
j_gene: TRBJ2-1
d_gene: TRBD2
abundance: NA
v_gene: TRBV5-1

CDR3aa: CASSTRDSEAYEQYF
CDR3nt: TGTGCCAGCAGCACCCGGGACTCAGAAGCCTACGAGCAGTACTTC
j_gene: TRBJ2-7
d_gene: NA
abundance: once
v_gene: TRBV7-9

CDR3aa: CASSLVSGGASSYNEQFF
CDR3nt: TGTGCCAGCAGCTTAGTTAGCGGGGGGGCTTCATCCTACAATGAGCAGTTCTTC
j_gene: TRBJ2-1
d_gene: TRBD2
abundance: NA
v_gene: TRBV7-8

CDR3aa: CASSEYLPYEQYF
CDR3nt: TGTGCCAGCAGTGAATATCTCCCTTACGAGCAGTACTTC
j_gene: TRBJ2-7
d_gene: NA
abundance: NA
v_gene: TRBV25-1

CDR3aa: CASSPSGTGNYTF
CDR3nt: TGTGCCAGCAGCCCTTCCGGGACAGGGAACTACACCTTC
j_gene: TRBJ1-2
d_gene: TRBD1
abundance: few
v_gene: TRBV7-9

CDR3aa: CASSVGEAKNIQYF
CDR3nt: TGTGCCAGCAGCGTGGGAGAAGCCAAAAACATTCAGTACTTC
j_gene: TRBJ2-4
d_gene: NA
abundance: NA
v_gene: TRBV9

CDR3aa: CARIRAYQETQYF
CDR3nt: TGTGCCAGGATCAGGGCTTACCAAGAGACCCAGTACTTC
j_gene: TRBJ2-5
d_gene: NA
abundance: NA
v_gene: TRBV6-1

CDR3aa: CASSVGVSSGNTIYF
CDR3nt: TGTGCCAGCAGCGTTGGAGTTTCCTCTGGAAACACCATATATTTT
j_gene: TRBJ1-3
d_gene: NA
abundance: NA
v_gene: TRBV14

CDR3aa: CASSPWDSGGDEQYF
CDR3nt: TGTGCCAGCAGTCCTTGGGATAGCGGGGGGGACGAGCAGTACTTC
j_gene: TRBJ2-7
d_gene: TRBD2
abundance: NA
v_gene: TRBV7-9

CDR3aa: CASSQSPAGGNTIYF
CDR3nt: TGTGCCAGCAGCCAATCTCCCGCGGGGGGAAACACCATATATTTT
j_gene: TRBJ1-3
d_gene: NA
abundance: NA
v_gene: TRBV6-5

CDR3aa: CSVGQLRNTEAFF
CDR3nt: TGCAGCGTCGGACAGCTCCGGAACACTGAAGCTTTCTTT
j_gene: TRBJ1-1
d_gene: NA
abundance: few
v_gene: TRBV29-1

CDR3aa: CASSTGLGMETQYF
CDR3nt: TGTGCCAGCAGTACGGGGTTGGGAATGGAGACCCAGTACTTC
j_gene: TRBJ2-5
d_gene: NA
abundance: once
v_gene: TRBV6-5

CDR3aa: CASSSLGGYNYGYTF
CDR3nt: TGTGCCAGCAGCTCCCTGGGGGGGTATAACTATGGCTACACCTTC
j_gene: TRBJ1-2
d_gene: NA
abundance: few
v_gene: TRBV9

CDR3aa: CASAQGAYEQYF
CDR3nt: TGTGCCAGCGCGCAGGGGGCCTACGAGCAGTACTTC
j_gene: TRBJ2-7
d_gene: TRBD1
abundance: NA
v_gene: TRBV6-1

CDR3aa: CASSPPWTRYNEQFF
CDR3nt: TGTGCCAGCAGCCCCCCTTGGACTAGGTACAATGAGCAGTTCTTC
j_gene: TRBJ2-1
d_gene: TRBD2
abundance: NA
v_gene: TRBV28

CDR3aa: CASSESGPSGGQVEQFF
CDR3nt: TGTGCCAGCAGTGAATCCGGGCCTAGCGGGGGGCAGGTCGAGCAGTTCTTC
j_gene: TRBJ2-1
d_gene: TRBD2
abundance: NA
v_gene: TRBV2

CDR3aa: CASSPRQVDEKLFF
CDR3nt: TGTGCCAGCAGTCCGAGACAGGTCGATGAAAAACTGTTTTTT
j_gene: TRBJ1-4
d_gene: NA
abundance: NA
v_gene: TRBV28